This record looks at one TCR beta chain sequence and its context. What antigen it recognizes has not been identified. Qualities for individual bases were not recorded, and no much larger clone is one base off. At one collaborating source in Seattle, patients were enrolled during active infection and were followed longitudinally through the course of disease. Each collaborating institution followed its own protocols to collect whole blood in K2EDTA tubes. For TCRbeta analysis, collaborator samples were shipped as frozen whole blood, as isolated PBMCs, or as DNA extracted from either sample type. Inclusive of the bounding cysteine and phenylalanine, the CDR3 is 12 residues long. Only CDR3 DNA remains: 36 bases, in frame from the first base. CDR1 and CDR2 are read off the germline V gene (reference sequence) as DFQATT and SNEGSKA. V is clipped by 6 bases and J by 4 bases, and the sequence between their germline boundaries is 11 bases long.

This sample was taken from a study of blood T cell repertoires in COVID-19 (dated by TCRdb to between 2020 and 2021). Study-wide context: Samples from collaborators originated in the United States, Italy and Spain and spanned both the acute and convalescent phases of COVID-19. Where HLA class I and class II types were available, the types were taken from metadata supplied by the sample provider, not from assay-based typing. The prospective study material was composed of cDNA or gDNA derived from T cells, B-cell-depleted T cells, or PBMCs. Nearly every sample came with metadata listing a de-identified subject ID, COVID-19 status, age in years and sex. Deeply sampled blood TCRbeta repertoires from subjects exposed to, actively infected with, or recovered from COVID-19 were included in the dataset. Samples were obtained from the ongoing ImmuneRACE study (first 160 participants) and from over a thousand subjects provided by 6 global collaborators. The repertoires were made available in a free public database intended to serve as a resource for research on the immune response to SARS-CoV-2.

TCRbeta CDR3 regions were amplified from genomic DNA using the immunoSEQ Assay, a bias-controlled multiplex PCR. The study's own analysis went as follows. Nucleated cell counts per sample were estimated from amplification of reference gene primers within the assay. To quantify the absolute abundance of each unique TCRbeta CDR3 rearrangement, sequence reads were collapsed and filtered. For each sample, productive Simpson clonality was calculated as the square root of Simpson's diversity index over productive rearrangements. Drawn from immuneACCESS, this table holds only the in-frame rearrangements with V and J called that TCRdb kept. Clones are partly lost; checked studies trace under half to an unresolved V gene and leave the rest unexplained. V and J calls and clone size follow that table, whereas D and trimming were derived from the DNA. Recorded for this sample are approximately 120,000 clones; around 83% of them occurred a single time. Jointly, the top ten make up 3.2% of the sample.

Study-wide findings and limitations: How much clinical and demographic metadata was included differed by source and by participant, and the metadata was provided uncurated.

The sample consisted of peripheral blood. In this chain, TRBV20-1 is recombined with TRBJ2-3, and the D gene may be TRBD2, 5 bases matching. The TCR was taken from an elderly woman with COVID-19, enrolled during active disease. CDR3 sequence: CSASGGADTQYF. The nucleotides read TGCAGTGCCAGTGGAGGTGCAGATACGCAGTATTTT.